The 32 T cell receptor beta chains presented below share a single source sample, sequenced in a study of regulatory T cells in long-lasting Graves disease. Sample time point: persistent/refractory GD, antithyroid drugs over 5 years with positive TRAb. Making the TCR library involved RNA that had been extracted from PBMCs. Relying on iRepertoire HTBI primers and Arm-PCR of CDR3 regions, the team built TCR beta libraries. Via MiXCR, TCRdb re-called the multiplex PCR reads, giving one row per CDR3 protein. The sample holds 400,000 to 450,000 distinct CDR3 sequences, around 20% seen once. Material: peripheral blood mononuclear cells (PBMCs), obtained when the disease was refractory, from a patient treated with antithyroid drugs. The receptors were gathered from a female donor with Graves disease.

CDR3 sequence: CASSRLLDERYEQYF. The CDR3 coding sequence is TGCGCCAGCAGCCGGCTACTAGACGAACGGTACGAGCAGTACTTC. The chain links TRBV4-1 to TRBJ2-7; a weak D match, TRBD2 (5 bases). The CDR3 spans 15 residues. Germline values: CDR1 MGHRA, CDR2 YSYEKL. Trimming removed 4 bases from V and 4 bases from J, with 17 bases in between.

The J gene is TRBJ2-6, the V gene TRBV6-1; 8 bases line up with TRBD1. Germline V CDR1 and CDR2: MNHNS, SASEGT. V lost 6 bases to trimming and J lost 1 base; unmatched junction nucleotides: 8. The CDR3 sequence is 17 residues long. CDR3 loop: CASSPRGRSSGANVLTF. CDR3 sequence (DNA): TGTGCCAGCAGCCCCAGGGGGCGGTCTTCTGGGGCCAACGTCCTGACTTTC.

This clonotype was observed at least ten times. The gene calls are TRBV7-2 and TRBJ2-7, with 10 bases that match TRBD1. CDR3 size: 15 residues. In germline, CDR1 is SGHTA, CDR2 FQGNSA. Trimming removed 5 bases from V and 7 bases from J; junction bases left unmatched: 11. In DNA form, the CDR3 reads TGTGCCAGCAGCCCCCCCGGGACAGGGGCGGGGGAGCAGTACTTC. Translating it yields CASSPPGTGAGEQYF.

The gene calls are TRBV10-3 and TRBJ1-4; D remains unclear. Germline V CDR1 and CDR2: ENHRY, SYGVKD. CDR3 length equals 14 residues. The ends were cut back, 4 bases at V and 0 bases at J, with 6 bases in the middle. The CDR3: CAISGGTTNEKLFF. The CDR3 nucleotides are TGTGCCATCAGTGGGGGTACAACTAATGAAAAACTGTTTTTT.

The CDR3 bases are TGCAGTGCTATACCCGGGGCAGGGCATTCCTACGAGCAGTACTTC. It yields the protein CSAIPGAGHSYEQYF. The V call is TRBV20-1, the J call TRBJ2-7; possibly TRBD1 or TRBD2 for D (5 bases each). Per germline, CDR1 DFQATT and CDR2 SNEGSKA (reference sequence). V was trimmed by 4 bases and J by 1 base, leaving 17 bases between them. CDR3 size: 15 residues.

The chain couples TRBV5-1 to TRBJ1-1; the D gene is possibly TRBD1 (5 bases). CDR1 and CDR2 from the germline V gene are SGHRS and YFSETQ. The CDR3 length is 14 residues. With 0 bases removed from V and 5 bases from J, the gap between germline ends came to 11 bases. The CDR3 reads CASSLAGEQTEAFF. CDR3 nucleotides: TGCGCCAGCAGCTTGGCGGGGGAGCAGACTGAAGCTTTCTTT. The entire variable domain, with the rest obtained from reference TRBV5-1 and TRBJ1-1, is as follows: KAGVTQTPRYLIKTRGQQVTLSCSPISGHRSVSWYQQTPGQGLQFLFEYFSETQRNKGNFPGRFSGRQFSNSRSEMNVSTLELGDSALYLCASSLAGEQTEAFFGQGTRLTVV.

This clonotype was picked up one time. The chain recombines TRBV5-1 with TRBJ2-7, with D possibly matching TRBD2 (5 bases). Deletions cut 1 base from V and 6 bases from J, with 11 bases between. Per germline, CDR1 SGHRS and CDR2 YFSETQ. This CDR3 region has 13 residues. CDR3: CASSLTRGLEQYF. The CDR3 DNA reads TGCGCCAGCAGCTTGACCCGCGGGCTCGAGCAGTACTTC.

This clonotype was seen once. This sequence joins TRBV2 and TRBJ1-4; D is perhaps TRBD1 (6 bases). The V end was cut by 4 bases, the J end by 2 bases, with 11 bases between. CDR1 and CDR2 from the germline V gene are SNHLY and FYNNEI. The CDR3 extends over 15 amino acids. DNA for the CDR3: TGTGCCAGCAGTGGTCAGGGGATCACTAATGAAAAACTGTTTTTT. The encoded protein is CASSGQGITNEKLFF. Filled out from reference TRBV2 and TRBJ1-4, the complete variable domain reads EPEVTQTPSHQVTQMGQEVILRCVPISNHLYFYWYRQILGQKVEFLVSFYNNEISEKSEIFDDQFSVERPDGSNFTLKIRSTKLEDSAMYFCASSGQGITNEKLFFGSGTQLSVL.

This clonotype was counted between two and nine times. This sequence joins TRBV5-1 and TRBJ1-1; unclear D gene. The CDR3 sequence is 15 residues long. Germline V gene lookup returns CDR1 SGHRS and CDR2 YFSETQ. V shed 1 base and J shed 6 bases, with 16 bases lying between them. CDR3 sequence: CASSLRYGEEAEAFF. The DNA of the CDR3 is TGCGCCAGCAGCTTGCGGTACGGTGAGGAAGCTGAAGCTTTCTTT.

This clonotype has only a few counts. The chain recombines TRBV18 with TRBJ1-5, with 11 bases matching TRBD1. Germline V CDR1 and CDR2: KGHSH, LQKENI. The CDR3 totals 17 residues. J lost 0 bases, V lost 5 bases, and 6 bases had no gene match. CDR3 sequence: CASSKDRGRGSNQPQHF. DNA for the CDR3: TGTGCCAGCTCAAAGGACAGGGGGCGGGGTAGCAATCAGCCCCAGCATTTT.

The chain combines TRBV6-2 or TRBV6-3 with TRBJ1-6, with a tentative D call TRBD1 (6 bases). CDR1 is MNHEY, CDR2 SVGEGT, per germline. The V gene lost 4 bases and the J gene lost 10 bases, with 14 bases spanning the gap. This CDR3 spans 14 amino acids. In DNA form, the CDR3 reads TGTGCCAGCAGTTCCATAGTCAGGGGCTCACCCCTCCACTTT. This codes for CASSSIVRGSPLHF.

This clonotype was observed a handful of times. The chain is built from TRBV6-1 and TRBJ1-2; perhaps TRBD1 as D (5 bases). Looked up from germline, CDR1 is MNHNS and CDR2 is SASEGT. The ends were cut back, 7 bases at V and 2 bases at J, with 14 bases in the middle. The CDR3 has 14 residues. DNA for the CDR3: TGTGCCAGCATATGGGGGAGTGAGAACTATGGCTACACCTTC. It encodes CASIWGSENYGYTF.

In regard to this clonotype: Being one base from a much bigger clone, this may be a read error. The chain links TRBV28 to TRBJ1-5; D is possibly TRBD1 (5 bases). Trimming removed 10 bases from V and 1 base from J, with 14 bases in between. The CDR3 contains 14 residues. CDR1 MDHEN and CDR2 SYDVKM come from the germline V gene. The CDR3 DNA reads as TGTGCCACCGTACGCCGGGACAGCAATCAGCCCCAGCATTTT. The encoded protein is CATVRRDSNQPQHF.

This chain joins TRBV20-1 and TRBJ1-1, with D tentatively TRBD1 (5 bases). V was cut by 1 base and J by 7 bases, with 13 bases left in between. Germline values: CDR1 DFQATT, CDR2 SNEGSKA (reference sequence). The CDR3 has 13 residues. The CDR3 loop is CSARGGRGYEAFF. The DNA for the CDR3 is TGCAGTGCTAGAGGTGGGCGGGGCTATGAAGCTTTCTTT.

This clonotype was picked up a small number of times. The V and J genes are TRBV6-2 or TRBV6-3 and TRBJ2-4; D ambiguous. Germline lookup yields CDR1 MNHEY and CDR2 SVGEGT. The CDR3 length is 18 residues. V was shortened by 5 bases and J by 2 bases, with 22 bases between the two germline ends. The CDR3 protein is CASSEAPSYRATKNIQYF. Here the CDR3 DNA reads TGTGCCAGCAGTGAAGCTCCATCATACCGGGCAACCAAAAACATTCAGTACTTC.

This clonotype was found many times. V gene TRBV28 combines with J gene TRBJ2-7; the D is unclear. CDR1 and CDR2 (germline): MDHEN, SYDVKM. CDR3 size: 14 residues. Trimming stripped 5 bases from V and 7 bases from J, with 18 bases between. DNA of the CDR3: TGTGCCAGCAGTGGACCGTCGCTCCTGGTGGAGCAGTACTTC. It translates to CASSGPSLLVEQYF.

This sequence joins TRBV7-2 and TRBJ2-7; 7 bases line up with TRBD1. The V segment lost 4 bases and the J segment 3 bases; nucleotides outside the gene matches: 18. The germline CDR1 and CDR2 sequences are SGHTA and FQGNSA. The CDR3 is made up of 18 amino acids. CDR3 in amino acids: CASSSYDRVRFQRYEQYF. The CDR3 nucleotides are TGTGCCAGCAGCTCCTATGACAGGGTAAGATTTCAGCGCTACGAGCAGTACTTC. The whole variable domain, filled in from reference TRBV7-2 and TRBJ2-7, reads GAGVSQSPSNKVTEKGKDVELRCDPISGHTALYWYRQSLGQGLEFLIYFQGNSAPDKSGLPSDRFSAERTGGSVSTLTIQRTQQEDSAVYLCASSSYDRVRFQRYEQYFGPGTRLTVT.

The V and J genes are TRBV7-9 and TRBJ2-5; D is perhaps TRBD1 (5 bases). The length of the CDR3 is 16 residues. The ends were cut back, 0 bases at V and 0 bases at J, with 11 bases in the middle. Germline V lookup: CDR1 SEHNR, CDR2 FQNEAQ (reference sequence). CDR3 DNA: TGTGCCAGCAGCTTAGCTGGGGCGGCGTACCAAGAGACCCAGTACTTC. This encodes CASSLAGAAYQETQYF.

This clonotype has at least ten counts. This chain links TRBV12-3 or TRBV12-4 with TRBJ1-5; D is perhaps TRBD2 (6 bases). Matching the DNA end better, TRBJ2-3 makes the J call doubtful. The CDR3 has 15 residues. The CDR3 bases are TGTGCCACTAATGCCGGGAGCGGTCCCAATCAGCCCCAGTATTTT. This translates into CATNAGSGPNQPQYF.

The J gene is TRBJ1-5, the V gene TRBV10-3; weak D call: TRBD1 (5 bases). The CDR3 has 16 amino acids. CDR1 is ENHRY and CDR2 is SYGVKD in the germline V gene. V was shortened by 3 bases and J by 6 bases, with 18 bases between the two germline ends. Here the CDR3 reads CAISDTGAGVSQPQHF. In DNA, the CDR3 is TGTGCCATCAGTGATACCGGGGCGGGAGTTTCTCAGCCCCAGCATTTT.

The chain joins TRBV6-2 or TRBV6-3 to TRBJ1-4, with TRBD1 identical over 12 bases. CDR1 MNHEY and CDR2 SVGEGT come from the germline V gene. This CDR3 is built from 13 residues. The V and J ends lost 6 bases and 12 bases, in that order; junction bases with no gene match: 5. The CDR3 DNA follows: TGTGCCAGCAGGGGGACAGGGGGCGATGAACTGTTTTTT. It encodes CASRGTGGDELFF.

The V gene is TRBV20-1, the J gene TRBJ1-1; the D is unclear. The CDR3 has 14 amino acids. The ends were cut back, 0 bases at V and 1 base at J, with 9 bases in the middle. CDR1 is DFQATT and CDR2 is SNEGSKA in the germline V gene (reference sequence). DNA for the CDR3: TGCAGTGCTAGAGATCCACGGGAGAACACTGAAGCTTTCTTT. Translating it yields CSARDPRENTEAFF.

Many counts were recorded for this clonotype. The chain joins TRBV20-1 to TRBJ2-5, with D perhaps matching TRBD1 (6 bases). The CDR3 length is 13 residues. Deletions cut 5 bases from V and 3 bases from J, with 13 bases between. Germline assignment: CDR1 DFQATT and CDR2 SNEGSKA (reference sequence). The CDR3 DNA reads TGCAGTGCTGCTGACAGGAACGAAGAGACCCAGTACTTC. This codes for CSAADRNEETQYF.

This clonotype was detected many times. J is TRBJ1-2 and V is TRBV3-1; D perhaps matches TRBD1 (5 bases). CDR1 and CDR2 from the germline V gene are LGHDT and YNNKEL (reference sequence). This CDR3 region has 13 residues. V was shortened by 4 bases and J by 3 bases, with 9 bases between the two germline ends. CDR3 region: CASSPQQDYGYTF. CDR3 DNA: TGTGCCAGCAGCCCTCAACAGGACTATGGCTACACCTTC.

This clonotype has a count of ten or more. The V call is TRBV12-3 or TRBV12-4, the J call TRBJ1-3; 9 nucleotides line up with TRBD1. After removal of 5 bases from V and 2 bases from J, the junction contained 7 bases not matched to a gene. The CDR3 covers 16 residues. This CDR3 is CASSLPGQGAGNTIYF. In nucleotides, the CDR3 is TGTGCCAGCAGTCTACCGGGACAGGGAGCTGGAAACACCATATATTTT.

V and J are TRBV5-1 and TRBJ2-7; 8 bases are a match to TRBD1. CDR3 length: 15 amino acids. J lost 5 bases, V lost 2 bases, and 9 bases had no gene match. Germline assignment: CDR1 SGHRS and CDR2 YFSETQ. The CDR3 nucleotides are TGCGCCAGCAGCTTAGCAGGGGGCGGATTCAACGAGCAGTACTTC. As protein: CASSLAGGGFNEQYF. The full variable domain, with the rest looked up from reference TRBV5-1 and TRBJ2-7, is KAGVTQTPRYLIKTRGQQVTLSCSPISGHRSVSWYQQTPGQGLQFLFEYFSETQRNKGNFPGRFSGRQFSNSRSEMNVSTLELGDSALYLCASSLAGGGFNEQYFGPGTRLTVT.

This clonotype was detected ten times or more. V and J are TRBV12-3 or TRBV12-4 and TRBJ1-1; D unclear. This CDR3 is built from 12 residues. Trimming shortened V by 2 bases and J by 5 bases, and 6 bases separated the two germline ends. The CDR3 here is CASSLIQTEAFF. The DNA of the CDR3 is TGTGCCAGCAGTTTAATTCAAACTGAAGCTTTCTTT.

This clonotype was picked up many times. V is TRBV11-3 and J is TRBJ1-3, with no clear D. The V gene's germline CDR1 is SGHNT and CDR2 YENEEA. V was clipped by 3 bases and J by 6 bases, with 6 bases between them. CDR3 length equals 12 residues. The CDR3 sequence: CASSLTENTIYF. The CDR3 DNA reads TGTGCCAGCAGCTTGACCGAAAACACCATATATTTT. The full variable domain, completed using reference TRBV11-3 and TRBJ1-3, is EAGVVQSPRYKIIEKKQPVAFWCNPISGHNTLYWYLQNLGQGPELLIRYENEEAVDDSQLPKDRFSAERLKGVDSTLKIQPAELGDSAVYLCASSLTENTIYFGEGSWLTVV.

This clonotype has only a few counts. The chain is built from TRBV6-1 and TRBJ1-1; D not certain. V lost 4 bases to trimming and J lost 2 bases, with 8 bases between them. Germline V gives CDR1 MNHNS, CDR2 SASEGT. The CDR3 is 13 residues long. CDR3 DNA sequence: TGTGCCAGCAGTGCCCAGGACAACACTGAAGCTTTCTTT. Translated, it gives CASSAQDNTEAFF.

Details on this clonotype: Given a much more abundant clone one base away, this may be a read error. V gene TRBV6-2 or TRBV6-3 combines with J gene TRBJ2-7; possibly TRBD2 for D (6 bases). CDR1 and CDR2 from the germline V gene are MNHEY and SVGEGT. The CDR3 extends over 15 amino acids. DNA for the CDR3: TGTGCCAGCAGTGAATCCGGGCCTTTGGACTACGAGCGGTACTTC. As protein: CASSESGPLDYERYF.

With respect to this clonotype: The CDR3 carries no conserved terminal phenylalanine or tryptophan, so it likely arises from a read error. The chain's CDR3 is CSARQGDYEQYL. The CDR3 region has the DNA TGCAGTGCTCGACAGGGGGACTACGAGCAGTACCTC. The chain joins TRBV20-1 to TRBJ2-7; 9 positions match TRBD1. The CDR3 loop spans 12 amino acids. CDR1 and CDR2 (germline): DFQATT, SNEGSKA (reference sequence). The ends lost 5 bases at V and 3 bases at J; junction bases unmatched: 2.

CDR3 bases: TGCAGCGGTGGGACAGGGGCGCAAGAGACCCAGTACTTC. This codes for CSGGTGAQETQYF. V gene TRBV29-1 combines with J gene TRBJ2-5; 10 bases match TRBD1. CDR1 and CDR2 (germline): SQVTM, ANQGSEA. J lost 2 bases, V lost 7 bases, and 4 bases had no gene match. The CDR3 contains 13 residues.